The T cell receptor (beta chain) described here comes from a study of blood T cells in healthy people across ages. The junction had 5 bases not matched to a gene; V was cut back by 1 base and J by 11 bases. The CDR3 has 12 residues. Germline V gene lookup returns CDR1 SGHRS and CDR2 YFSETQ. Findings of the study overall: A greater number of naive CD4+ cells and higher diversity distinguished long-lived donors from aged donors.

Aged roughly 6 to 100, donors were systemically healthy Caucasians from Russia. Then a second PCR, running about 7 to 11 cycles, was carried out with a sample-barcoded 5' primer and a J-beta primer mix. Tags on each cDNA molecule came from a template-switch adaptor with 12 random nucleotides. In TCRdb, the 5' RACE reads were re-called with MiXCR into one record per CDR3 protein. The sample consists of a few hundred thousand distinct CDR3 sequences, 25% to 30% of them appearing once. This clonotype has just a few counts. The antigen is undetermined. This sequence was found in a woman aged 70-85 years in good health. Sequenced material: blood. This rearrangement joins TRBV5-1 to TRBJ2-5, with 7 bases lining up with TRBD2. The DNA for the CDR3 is TGCGCCAGCAGCTTGAACATGCGGGAGCAGTACTTC. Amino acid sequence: CASSLNMREQYF.